The clone carrying this T cell receptor (beta chain) was counted many times. What it recognizes is unknown. This record comes from a study of beta chain bispecific antibodies for T cell cancers. General study findings and limits: In these mixed samples, most targeted TRBV reads derived from the leukemia cell line. An anti-TRBV5-5 antibody cross-reacts with the highly similar TRBV5-6.

Either OKT3 anti-CD3 antibody or CD3/CD28 beads expanded T cells from blood mononuclear cells over roughly three days. There are 13 residues in the CDR3. Germline CDR1 is MNHEY and CDR2 is SVGAGI. Trimming shortened V by 6 bases and J by 7 bases, and 16 bases separated the two germline ends. Libraries carried unique molecular identifiers used for clonotype counts. TCRdb used MiXCR to reprocess the 5' RACE reads, holding one entry per CDR3 protein. This sample carries about 20,000 distinct CDR3 sequences, about 2.7% of them seen once, and the ten largest clones take under 35%. The chain joins TRBV6-5 to TRBJ2-7; a weak D match, TRBD2 (5 bases). The sequence derives from a human donor in good health. Some clones in this sample may be carry-over from other donors' samples. The sample consisted of healthy donor T cells cultured with leukemia cells. The CDR3 is CASSGKGRSEQYF. Written as DNA, the CDR3 is TGTGCCAGCAGCGGGAAAGGTCGTTCAGAGCAGTACTTC.